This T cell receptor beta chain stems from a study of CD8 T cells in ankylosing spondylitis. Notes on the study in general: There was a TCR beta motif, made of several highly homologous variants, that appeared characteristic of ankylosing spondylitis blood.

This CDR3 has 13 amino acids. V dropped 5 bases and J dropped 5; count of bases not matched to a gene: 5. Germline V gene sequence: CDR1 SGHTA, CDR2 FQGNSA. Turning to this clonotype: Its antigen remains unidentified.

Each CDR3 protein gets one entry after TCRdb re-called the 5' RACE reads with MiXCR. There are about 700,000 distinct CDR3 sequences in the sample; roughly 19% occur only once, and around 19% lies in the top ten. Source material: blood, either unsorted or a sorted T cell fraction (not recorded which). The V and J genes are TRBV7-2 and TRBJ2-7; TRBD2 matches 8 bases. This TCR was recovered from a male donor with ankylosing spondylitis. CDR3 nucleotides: TGTGCCAGCAGCCGGGGCGGGAGGAACGAGCAGTACTTC. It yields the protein CASSRGGRNEQYF.